These 10 T cell receptor beta chains share one sample of origin, sequenced in a study of shared clonotypes between healthy human individuals. Sequencing was performed with immunoSEQ multiplex PCR; in TCRdb, only in-frame clones are kept and a portion is missing. The sample has about 1 million clones, under 80% seen once; the top ten hold about 1.5%. Sequenced material: memory CD4+ T cells sorted from blood. Sample subset: CD45RA-negative fraction. The receptor set was obtained from a man between 18 and 29 years old in good health.

The chain carries TRBV6-6 and TRBJ2-5; TRBD1 aligns across 7 bases. Per germline, CDR1 MNHNY and CDR2 SVGAGI (reference sequence). The CDR3 covers 12 residues. V lost 5 bases, J lost 14 bases, and 11 bases stayed unmatched. The CDR3 loop reads CASSPTGSSLYF. The CDR3 bases are TGTGCCAGCAGTCCGACAGGGTCGAGCCTCTACTTC.

The count of this clone is one. The CDR3 DNA reads TGTGCCAGCAGCCAGACTAGCGGGGCGTTAGATACGCAGTATTTT. The encoded protein is CASSQTSGALDTQYF. The V and J genes are TRBV7-3 and TRBJ2-3; 11 nucleotides match TRBD2. The CDR3 consists of 15 residues. Germline V gene lookup returns CDR1 SGHTA and CDR2 FQGTGA. V was clipped by 5 bases and J by 5 bases; unmatched bases: 6.

The rearrangement joins TRBV5-1 to TRBJ1-1; D is perhaps TRBD1 (5 bases). The V gene lost 0 bases and the J gene lost 1 base, with 19 bases spanning the gap. CDR1 and CDR2 from the germline V gene are SGHRS and YFSETQ. The CDR3 is 18 residues long. The CDR3 DNA reads as TGCGCCAGCAGCTTGGCCCAGGGTAGGGTGCGGGGGAACACTGAAGCTTTCTTT. Its protein product is CASSLAQGRVRGNTEAFF.

This rearrangement joins TRBV18 to TRBJ2-7; D is possibly TRBD1 (5 bases). Looked up from germline, CDR1 is KGHSH and CDR2 is LQKENI. V lost 8 bases to trimming and J lost 2 bases, with 16 bases between them. The CDR3 spans 14 residues. Here the CDR3 reads CASTQSQGTYEQYF. The CDR3 region has the DNA TGTGCCAGCACGCAGAGCCAGGGAACCTACGAGCAGTACTTC.

This clone showed up just once. At one end, the junction sequence differs from germline, possibly due to a read error. V gene TRBV7-7 combines with J gene TRBJ2-7, with TRBD2 as a possible D gene (6 bases). CDR3 length: 13 amino acids. Looked up from germline, CDR1 is SSHAT and CDR2 is FNYEAQ (reference sequence). CDR3: CASSPSPGGEQYF. The CDR3 coding sequence is TGTGCTAGCAGCCCATCCCCCGGGGGCGAGCAGTACTTC. The variable domain in full, with the rest retrieved from reference TRBV7-7 and TRBJ2-7, is GAGVSQSPRYKVTKRGQDVTLRCDPISSHATLYWYQQALGQGPEFLTYFNYEAQPDKSGLPSDRFSAERPEGSISTLTIQRTEQRDSAMYRCASSPSPGGEQYFGPGTRLTVT.

This clone has only a few counts. The chain carries TRBV5-1 and TRBJ2-7; 7 bases fit TRBD1. The length of the CDR3 is 14 residues. Germline V lookup: CDR1 SGHRS, CDR2 YFSETQ. V lost 7 bases to trimming and J lost 0 bases; unmatched junction nucleotides: 7. DNA of the CDR3: TGCGCCAGCGGCACCGGGACAGTCTCCTACGAGCAGTACTTC. Encoded protein: CASGTGTVSYEQYF.

V usage is TRBV6-9 and J usage is TRBJ2-1; 13 bases map to TRBD2. This CDR3 comprises 22 residues. The trim removed 7 bases at V and 3 bases at J, leaving 24 bases unmatched. From germline, CDR1 is MNHGY and CDR2 SVAAGI. The CDR3 sequence is CASTFCPPKLAGGLGGYNEQFF. CDR3 nucleotides: TGTGCCAGCACCTTTTGCCCTCCGAAACTAGCGGGGGGGCTGGGGGGCTACAATGAGCAGTTCTTC.

The chain employs TRBV4-3 and TRBJ2-5; TRBD2 matches at 15 bases. This CDR3 spans 16 amino acids. Germline trimming cut 0 bases from V and 5 bases from J; bases unmatched to any gene: 1. CDR1 and CDR2 from the germline V gene are LGHNA and YSLEER. The DNA of the CDR3 is TGCGCCAGCAGCCAAGAAGGGACTAGCGGGGGGGAGACCCAGTACTTC. Translating gives CASSQEGTSGGETQYF.

As for this clone: In the same sample, other DNA sequences code for this CDR3. The V gene is TRBV5-1, the J gene TRBJ1-1, with 7 bases aligning to TRBD1. This CDR3 has 15 residues. With 2 bases clipped from V and 1 base from J, the junction kept 5 bases outside the gene matches. From germline, CDR1 is SGHRS and CDR2 YFSETQ. CDR3 loop: CASSLEGQTNTEAFF. DNA for the CDR3: TGCGCCAGCAGCTTAGAGGGACAGACGAACACTGAAGCTTTCTTT. Looking up the rest from reference TRBV5-1 and TRBJ1-1 gives the full variable domain: KAGVTQTPRYLIKTRGQQVTLSCSPISGHRSVSWYQQTPGQGLQFLFEYFSETQRNKGNFPGRFSGRQFSNSRSEMNVSTLELGDSALYLCASSLEGQTNTEAFFGQGTRLTVV.

The chain recombines TRBV9 with TRBJ2-3; 10 bases fit TRBD2. V was pared by 0 bases and J by 2 bases, with 6 bases of the junction left unmatched. This CDR3 spans 17 amino acids. Germline V lookup: CDR1 SGDLS, CDR2 YYNGEE. The CDR3 loop is CASSVAPLAGNTDTQYF. Written as DNA, the CDR3 is TGTGCCAGCAGCGTAGCCCCACTAGCGGGAAACACAGATACGCAGTATTTT.